The T cell receptor beta chain under discussion was sequenced for a study of cytomegalovirus exposure and HLA in healthy donors. The PCR made use of 60 Vbeta and 13 Jbeta primers. Method: immunoSEQ multiplex PCR; TCRdb's copy keeps in-frame clones and lacks some. The data hold 200,000 to 250,000 clones, with around three quarters observed a single time. On this clone: Its antigen is not known.

This CDR3 region has 16 residues. V lost 1 base to trimming and J lost 10 bases, with 17 bases between them. Per germline, CDR1 SGHTA and CDR2 FQGTGA. The study, taken as a whole, reports: A likely sequencing artifact accounted for one observed cluster of highly shared sequence variants.

This receptor was identified in a man in his forties in good health and CMV-seronegative. This sequence joins TRBV7-3 and TRBJ1-6; D unclear. Specimen: PBMCs. CDR3 amino acids: CASSLMGRPQESPLHF. The CDR3, as DNA: TGTGCCAGCAGCTTAATGGGCAGGCCTCAAGAGTCACCCCTCCACTTT.